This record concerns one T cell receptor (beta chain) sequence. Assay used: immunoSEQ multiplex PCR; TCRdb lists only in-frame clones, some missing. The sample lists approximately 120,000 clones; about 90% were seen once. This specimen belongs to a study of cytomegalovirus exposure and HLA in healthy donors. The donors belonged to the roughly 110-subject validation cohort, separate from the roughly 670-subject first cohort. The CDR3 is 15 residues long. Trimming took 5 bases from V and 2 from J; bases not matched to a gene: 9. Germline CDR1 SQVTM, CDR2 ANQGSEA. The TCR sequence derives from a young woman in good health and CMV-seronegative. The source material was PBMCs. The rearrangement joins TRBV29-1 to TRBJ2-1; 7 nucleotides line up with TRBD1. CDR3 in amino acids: CSVIQGQPTYNEQFF. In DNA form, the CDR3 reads TGCAGCGTTATCCAGGGACAGCCAACCTACAATGAGCAGTTCTTC.